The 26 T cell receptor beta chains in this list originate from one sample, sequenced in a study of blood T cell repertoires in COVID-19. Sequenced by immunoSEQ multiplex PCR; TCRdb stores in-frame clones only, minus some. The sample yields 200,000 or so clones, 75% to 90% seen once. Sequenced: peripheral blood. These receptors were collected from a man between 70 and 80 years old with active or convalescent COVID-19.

CDR3 region: CASSLGSYSSYEQYF. The CDR3 nucleotides are TGTGCCAGCAGCTTAGGGTCCTACAGCTCCTACGAGCAGTACTTC. The gene calls are TRBV7-2 and TRBJ2-7; D unclear. This CDR3 comprises 15 residues. The V end lost 1 base, the J end lost 0 bases, and 10 bases lay between the germline ends. Germline assignment: CDR1 SGHTA and CDR2 FQGNSA.

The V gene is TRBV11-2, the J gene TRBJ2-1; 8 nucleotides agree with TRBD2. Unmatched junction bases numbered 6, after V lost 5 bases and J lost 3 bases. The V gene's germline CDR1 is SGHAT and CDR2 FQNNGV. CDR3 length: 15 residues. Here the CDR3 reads CASSLSGAHYNEQFF. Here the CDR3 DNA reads TGTGCCAGCAGCCTTAGCGGGGCCCACTACAATGAGCAGTTCTTC.

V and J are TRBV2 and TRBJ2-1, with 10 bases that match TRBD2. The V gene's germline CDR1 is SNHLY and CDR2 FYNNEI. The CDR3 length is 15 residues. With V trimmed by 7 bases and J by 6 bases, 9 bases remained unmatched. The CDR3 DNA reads TGTGCCAGCATCCAGAGCGGGGGGGCCGGCAATGAGCAGTTCTTC. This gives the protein CASIQSGGAGNEQFF. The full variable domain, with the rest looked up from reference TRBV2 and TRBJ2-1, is EPEVTQTPSHQVTQMGQEVILRCVPISNHLYFYWYRQILGQKVEFLVSFYNNEISEKSEIFDDQFSVERPDGSNFTLKIRSTKLEDSAMYFCASIQSGGAGNEQFFGPGTRLTVL.

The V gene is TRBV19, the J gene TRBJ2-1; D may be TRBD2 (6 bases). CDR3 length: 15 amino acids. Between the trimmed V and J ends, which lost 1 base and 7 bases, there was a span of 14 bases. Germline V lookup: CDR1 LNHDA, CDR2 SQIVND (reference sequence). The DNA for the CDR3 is TGTGCCAGTAGTATAGCCGGCGGGAACGAAAATGAGCAGTTCTTC. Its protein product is CASSIAGGNENEQFF.

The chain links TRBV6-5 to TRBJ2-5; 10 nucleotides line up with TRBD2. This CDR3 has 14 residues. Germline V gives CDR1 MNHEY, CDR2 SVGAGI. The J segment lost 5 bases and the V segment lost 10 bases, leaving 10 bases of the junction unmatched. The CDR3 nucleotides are TGTGCCACCCTAGCGGGGGCCAACAGGGAGACCCAGTACTTC. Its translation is CATLAGANRETQYF.

CDR3 coding DNA: TGTGCCACCAGCATAGACTACAGGGGATACGAGCAGTACTTC. It specifies CATSIDYRGYEQYF. V and J are TRBV15 and TRBJ2-7; 7 nucleotides line up with TRBD1. Germline V CDR1 and CDR2: LNHNV, YYDKDF (reference sequence). V shed 4 bases and J 4 bases; nucleotides not matched to a gene: 7. The CDR3 is 14 residues long.

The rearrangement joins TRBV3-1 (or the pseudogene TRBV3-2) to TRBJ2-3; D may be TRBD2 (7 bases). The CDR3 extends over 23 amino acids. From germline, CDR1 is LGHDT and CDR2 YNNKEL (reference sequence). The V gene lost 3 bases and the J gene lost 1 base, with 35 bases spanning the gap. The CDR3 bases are TGTGCCAGCAGCCACCTCAAGGGGACGTGGACTAGAGGGGGACTGAGTGGCACAGATACGCAGTATTTT. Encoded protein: CASSHLKGTWTRGGLSGTDTQYF.

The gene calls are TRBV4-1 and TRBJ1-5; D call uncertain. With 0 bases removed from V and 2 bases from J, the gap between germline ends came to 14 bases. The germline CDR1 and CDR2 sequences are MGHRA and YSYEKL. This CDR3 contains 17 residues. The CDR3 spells CASSQDRLGLGNQPQHF. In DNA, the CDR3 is TGCGCCAGCAGCCAAGATCGGTTGGGCCTGGGCAATCAGCCCCAGCATTTT.

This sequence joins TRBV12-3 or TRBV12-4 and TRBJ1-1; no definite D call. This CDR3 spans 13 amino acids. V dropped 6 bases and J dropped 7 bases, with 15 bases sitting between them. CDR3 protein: CASSLRRTGEAFF. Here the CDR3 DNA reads TGTGCCAGCAGCTTGCGGAGGACGGGTGAAGCTTTCTTT.

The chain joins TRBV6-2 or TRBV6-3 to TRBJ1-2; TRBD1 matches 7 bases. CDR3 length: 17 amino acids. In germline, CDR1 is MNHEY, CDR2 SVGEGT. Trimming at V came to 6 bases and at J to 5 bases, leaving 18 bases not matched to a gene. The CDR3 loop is CASSLRGTAADRYGYTF. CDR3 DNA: TGTGCCAGCAGCCTGCGAGGGACAGCCGCAGACCGGTATGGCTACACCTTC.

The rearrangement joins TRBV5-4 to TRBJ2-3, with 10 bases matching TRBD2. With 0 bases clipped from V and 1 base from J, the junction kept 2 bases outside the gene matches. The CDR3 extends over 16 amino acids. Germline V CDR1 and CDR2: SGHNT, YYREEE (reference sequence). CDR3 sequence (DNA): TGTGCCAGCAGCTTGGGTAGCGGGAGGCGCACAGATACGCAGTATTTT. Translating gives CASSLGSGRRTDTQYF.

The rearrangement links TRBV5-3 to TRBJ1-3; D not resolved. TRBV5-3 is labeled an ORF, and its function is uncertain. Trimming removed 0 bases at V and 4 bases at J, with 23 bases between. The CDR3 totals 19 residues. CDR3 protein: CARSLERCLVPGMGNTIYF. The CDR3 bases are TGTGCCAGAAGCTTGGAAAGATGTTTGGTCCCGGGGATGGGAAACACCATATATTTT.

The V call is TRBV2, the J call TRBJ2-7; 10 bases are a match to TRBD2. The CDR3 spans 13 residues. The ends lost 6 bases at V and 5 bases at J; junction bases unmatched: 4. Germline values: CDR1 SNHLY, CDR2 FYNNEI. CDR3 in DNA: TGTGCCAGCAGACTAGCGGGGAAGAACGAGCAGTACTTC. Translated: CASRLAGKNEQYF.

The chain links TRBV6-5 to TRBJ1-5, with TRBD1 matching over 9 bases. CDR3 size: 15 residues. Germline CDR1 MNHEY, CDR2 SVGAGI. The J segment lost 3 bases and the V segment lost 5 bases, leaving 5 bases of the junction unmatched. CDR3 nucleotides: TGTGCCAGCAGTCCCGGGACAGGGTACAATCAGCCCCAGCATTTT. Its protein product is CASSPGTGYNQPQHF.

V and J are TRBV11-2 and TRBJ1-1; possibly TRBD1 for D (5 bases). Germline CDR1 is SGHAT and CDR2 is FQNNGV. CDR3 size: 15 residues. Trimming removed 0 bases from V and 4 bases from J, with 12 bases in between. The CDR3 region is CASSLEAGIITEAFF. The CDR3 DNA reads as TGTGCCAGCAGCTTAGAGGCAGGGATAATCACTGAAGCTTTCTTT.

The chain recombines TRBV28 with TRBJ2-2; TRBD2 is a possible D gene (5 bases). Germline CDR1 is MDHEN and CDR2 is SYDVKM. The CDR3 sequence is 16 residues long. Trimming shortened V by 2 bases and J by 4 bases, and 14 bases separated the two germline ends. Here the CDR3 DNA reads TGTGCCAGCAGTTTAGGAGGCCAAACCCTCACCGGGGAGCTGTTTTTT. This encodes CASSLGGQTLTGELFF.

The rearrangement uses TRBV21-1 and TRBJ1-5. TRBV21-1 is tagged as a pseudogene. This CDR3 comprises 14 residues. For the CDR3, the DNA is TGTGCCAGCAGCAGAGTCTCCAGCAATCAGCCCCAGCATTTT. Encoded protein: CASSRVSSNQPQHF.

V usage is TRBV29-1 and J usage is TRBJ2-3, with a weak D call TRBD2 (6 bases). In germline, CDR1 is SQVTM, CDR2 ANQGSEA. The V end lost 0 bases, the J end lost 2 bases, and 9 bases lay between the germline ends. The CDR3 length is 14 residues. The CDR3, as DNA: TGCAGCGTTGAAGATGAACTAGCCACAGATACGCAGTATTTT. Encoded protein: CSVEDELATDTQYF.

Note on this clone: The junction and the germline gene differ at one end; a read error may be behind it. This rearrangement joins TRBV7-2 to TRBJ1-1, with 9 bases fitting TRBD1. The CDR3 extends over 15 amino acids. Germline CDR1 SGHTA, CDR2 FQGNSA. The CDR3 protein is CASSSDRGLNSEAFF. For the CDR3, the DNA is TGTGCCAGCAGTTCCGACAGGGGGTTGAACAGTGAAGCTTTCTTT.

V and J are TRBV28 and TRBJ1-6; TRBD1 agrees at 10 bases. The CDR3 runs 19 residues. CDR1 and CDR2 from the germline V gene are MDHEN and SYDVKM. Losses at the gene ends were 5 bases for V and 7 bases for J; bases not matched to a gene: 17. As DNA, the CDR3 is TGTGCCAGCAGTAAATTCGAATTCCGGGACAGGGGTTGGAATTCACCCCTCCACTTT. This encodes CASSKFEFRDRGWNSPLHF.

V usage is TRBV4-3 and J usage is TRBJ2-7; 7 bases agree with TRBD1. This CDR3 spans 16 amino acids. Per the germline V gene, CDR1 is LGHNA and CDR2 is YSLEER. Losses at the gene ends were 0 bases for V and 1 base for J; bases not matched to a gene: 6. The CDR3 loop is CASSQDSQTGSYEQYF. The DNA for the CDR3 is TGCGCCAGCAGCCAAGATAGCCAGACAGGGTCCTACGAGCAGTACTTC.

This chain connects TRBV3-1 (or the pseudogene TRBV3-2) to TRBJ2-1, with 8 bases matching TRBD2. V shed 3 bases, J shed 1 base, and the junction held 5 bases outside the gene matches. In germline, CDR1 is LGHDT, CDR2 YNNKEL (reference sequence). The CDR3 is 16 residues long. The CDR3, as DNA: TGTGCCAGCAGCCAGGGCGGGGGGAGATCCTACAATGAGCAGTTCTTC. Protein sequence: CASSQGGGRSYNEQFF.

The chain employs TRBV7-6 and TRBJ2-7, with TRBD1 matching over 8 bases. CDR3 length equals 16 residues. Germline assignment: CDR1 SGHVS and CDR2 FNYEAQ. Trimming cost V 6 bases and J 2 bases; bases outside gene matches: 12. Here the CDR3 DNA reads TGTGCCAGCAGTCGACACCAGGGGGCGCTCCCCTACGAGCAGTACTTC. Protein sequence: CASSRHQGALPYEQYF.

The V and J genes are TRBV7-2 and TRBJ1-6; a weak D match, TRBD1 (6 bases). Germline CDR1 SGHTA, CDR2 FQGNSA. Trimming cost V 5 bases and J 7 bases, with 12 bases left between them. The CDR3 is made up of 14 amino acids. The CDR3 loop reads CASSLGQLNSPLHF. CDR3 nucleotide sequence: TGTGCCAGCAGCCTAGGACAGCTCAATTCACCCCTCCACTTT.

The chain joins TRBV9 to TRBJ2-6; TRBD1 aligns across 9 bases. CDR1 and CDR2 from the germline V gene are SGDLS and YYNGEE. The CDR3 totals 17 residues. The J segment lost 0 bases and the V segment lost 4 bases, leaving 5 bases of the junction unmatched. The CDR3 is CASSPGQGISGANVLTF. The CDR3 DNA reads TGTGCCAGCAGCCCGGGACAGGGCATCTCTGGGGCCAACGTCCTGACTTTC.

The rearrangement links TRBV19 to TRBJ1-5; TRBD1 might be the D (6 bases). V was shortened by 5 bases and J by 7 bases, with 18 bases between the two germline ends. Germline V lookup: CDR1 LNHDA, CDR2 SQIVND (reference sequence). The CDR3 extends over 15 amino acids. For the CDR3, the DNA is TGTGCCAGTAGTGATACAGGGACGACGCGCCAGCCCCAGCATTTT. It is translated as CASSDTGTTRQPQHF.